Listed below are T cell receptor beta chains from one sample, sequenced in a study of T cells in Graves' hyperthyroidism and ophthalmopathy. TCRdb re-called the multiplex PCR reads with MiXCR, one entry per CDR3 protein. The data contain hundreds of thousands of distinct CDR3 sequences, around 15% of them singletons. What was sequenced was blood. These receptors originate from a woman aged 25 to 39 with Graves' hyperthyroidism. CDR3s include the opening cysteine and the closing phenylalanine or tryptophan. The D gene is left open where the match is weak. Size is omitted from some rows. Given values are once, few, many or a class for expanded clones.

>many|TRBV2|TRBD2|TRBJ2-2
CASSDRGLASGELFF
TGTGCCAGCAGTGATCGAGGACTAGCCAGCGGGGAGCTGTTTTTT
>NA|TRBV19|TRBD1|TRBJ2-7
CASSPRTGGRNEQYF
TGTGCCAGTAGTCCCCGGACAGGGGGCCGAAACGAGCAGTACTTC
>NA|TRBV5-1|NA|TRBJ2-2
CASSLVGTPNTGELFF
TGCGCCAGCAGCTTGGTCGGGACACCAAACACCGGGGAGCTGTTTTTT
>NA|TRBV20-1|TRBD1|TRBJ2-2
CSATRQGRPNTGELFF
TGCAGTGCTACCCGACAGGGTCGTCCGAACACCGGGGAGCTGTTTTTT
>NA|TRBV5-1|TRBD1|TRBJ2-2
CASSFGTGGYRGITGELFF
TGCGCCAGCAGCTTCGGGACAGGGGGTTATCGAGGTATCACCGGGGAGCTGTTTTTT
>many|TRBV28|TRBD1|TRBJ2-7
CASSHSRTGATYHEQYF
TGTGCCAGCAGTCACTCTAGGACAGGGGCGACGTACCACGAGCAGTACTTC
>many|TRBV12-3/TRBV12-4|NA|TRBJ2-5
CASSLMGAGETQYF
TGTGCCAGCAGTTTGATGGGGGCGGGAGAGACCCAGTACTTC
>NA|TRBV6-2/TRBV6-3|TRBD2|TRBJ2-5
CASKEREAQETQYF
TGTGCCAGCAAAGAGCGGGAGGCACAAGAGACCCAGTACTTC
>NA|TRBV5-1|NA|TRBJ2-2
CASSLDIAGTLNTGELFF
TGCGCCAGCAGCTTGGACATAGCCGGGACGCTGAACACCGGGGAGCTGTTTTTT
>NA|TRBV5-1|NA|TRBJ1-2
CASSLSGQASYGYTF
TGCGCCAGCAGCTTGTCGGGACAAGCGTCGTATGGCTACACCTTC
>NA|TRBV6-1|TRBD2|TRBJ2-3
CASSFREGTFGDTQYF
TGTGCCAGCAGTTTCAGGGAGGGCACCTTCGGAGATACGCAGTATTTT
>many|TRBV6-1|TRBD1|TRBJ1-1
CASGTGNTMNTEAFF
TGTGCCAGTGGGACAGGGAACACCATGAACACTGAAGCTTTCTTT
>many|TRBV28|TRBD2|TRBJ2-7
CASNTGTSGNEQYF
TGTGCCAGCAACACCGGGACTAGCGGGAACGAGCAGTACTTC
>many|TRBV5-1|NA|TRBJ2-7
CASSFLSTASYEQYF
TGCGCCAGCAGCTTCCTATCTACCGCGTCCTACGAGCAGTACTTC
>many|TRBV6-1|TRBD1|TRBJ2-6
CASSWTGQFSGANVLTF
TGTGCCAGCAGTTGGACAGGGCAATTTTCTGGGGCCAACGTCCTGACTTTC
>NA|TRBV29-1|TRBD1|TRBJ2-3
CSIRQGPGTDTQYF
TGCAGCATTAGACAGGGGCCGGGCACAGATACGCAGTATTTT
>many|TRBV12-3/TRBV12-4|NA|TRBJ2-5
CASSLGEGRGQETQYF
TGTGCCAGCAGTTTGGGGGAAGGGCGGGGCCAAGAGACCCAGTACTTC
>few|TRBV18|TRBD1|TRBJ2-5
CASPKYRGQRRETQYF
TGTGCCAGCCCAAAGTACAGGGGGCAAAGAAGAGAGACCCAGTACTTC
>NA|TRBV6-1|TRBD1|TRBJ1-2
CASSEVDGTGGPNYGYTF
TGTGCCAGCAGTGAAGTCGACGGGACAGGGGGCCCTAACTATGGCTACACCTTC
>NA|TRBV5-1|TRBD1|TRBJ1-4
CASSPQGVLDEKLFF
TGCGCCAGCAGCCCCCAGGGGGTGTTGGATGAAAAACTGTTTTTT
>once|TRBV20-1|NA|TRBJ2-7
CSARDRTSYEQYF
TGCAGTGCTAGAGATCGCACCTCCTACGAGCAGTACTTC
>few|TRBV14|NA|TRBJ1-2
CAPMGFLIYGYTF
TGTGCCCCGATGGGGTTCCTGATCTATGGCTACACCTTC
>once|TRBV4-2|NA|TRBJ1-2
CASSQDGGAEGYTF
TGTGCCAGCAGCCAAGATGGAGGGGCCGAGGGCTACACCTTC
>few|TRBV25-1|TRBD2|TRBJ2-1
CASSEGTSGTDEQFF
TGTGCCAGCAGTGAGGGAACTAGCGGTACTGATGAGCAGTTCTTC
>many|TRBV30|NA|TRBJ1-1
CAWSVRVGKAFF
TGTGCCTGGAGTGTACGGGTGGGGAAAGCTTTCTTT
>many|TRBV11-3|NA|TRBJ2-5
CASTLVRGSETQYF
TGTGCCAGCACCTTGGTTCGAGGGAGCGAGACCCAGTACTTC
>many|TRBV30|NA|TRBJ2-5
CAWSLGRGLEETQYF
TGTGCCTGGAGTTTGGGACGGGGGCTGGAAGAGACCCAGTACTTC
>many|TRBV24-1|NA|TRBJ2-1
CATSDSTAGSYNEQFF
TGTGCCACCAGTGATTCCACGGCAGGCTCCTACAATGAGCAGTTCTTC
>many|TRBV11-2|NA|TRBJ1-1
CASKDTEAFF
TGTGCCAGCAAAGACACTGAAGCTTTCTTT
>many|TRBV11-3|NA|TRBJ1-1
CASSPDHGGTEAFF
TGTGCCAGCAGCCCAGACCACGGTGGAACTGAAGCTTTCTTT
>few|TRBV5-1|NA|TRBJ1-1
CASSLGMGGKAFF
TGCGCCAGCAGCTTAGGAATGGGGGGGAAAGCTTTCTTT
>few|TRBV6-2/TRBV6-3|NA|TRBJ2-7
CASSYSGAGDYEQYF
TGTGCCAGCAGTTACAGTGGGGCAGGGGACTACGAGCAGTACTTC
>once|TRBV9|NA|TRBJ2-1
CASSVEGGLSGINNEQFF
TGTGCCAGCAGCGTAGAGGGGGGGCTGAGCGGGATAAACAATGAGCAGTTCTTC
>NA|TRBV9|NA|TRBJ2-2
CASSPIGTADDNTGELFF
TGTGCCAGCAGCCCTATCGGGACCGCCGATGACAACACCGGGGAGCTGTTTTTT
>many|TRBV6-2/TRBV6-3|NA|TRBJ2-3
CASSPRDGGPDTDTQYF
TGTGCCAGCAGCCCCCGCGATGGCGGACCAGACACAGATACGCAGTATTTT
>many|TRBV30|NA|TRBJ2-5
CAWRRDQLQETQYF
TGTGCCTGGAGAAGGGACCAACTCCAAGAGACCCAGTACTTC
>NA|TRBV30|NA|TRBJ1-5
CAWSGEGFWSNQPQHF
TGTGCCTGGAGTGGGGAAGGATTTTGGAGCAATCAGCCCCAGCATTTT
>NA|TRBV11-2|NA|TRBJ2-2
CASSTRTPPGWGELFF
TGTGCCAGCAGCACCCGGACTCCCCCTGGGTGGGGGGAGCTGTTTTTT
>NA|TRBV28|NA|TRBJ1-4
CASRKTGAPEKPFF
TGTGCCAGCAGAAAAACGGGGGCTCCTGAAAAACCGTTTTTT
>NA|TRBV4-1|NA|TRBJ1-4
CASSRGLDEKLFF
TGCGCCAGCAGCCGCGGGCTTGATGAAAAACTGTTTTTT
>NA|TRBV7-9|NA|TRBJ2-3
CASSLQGGLDTQYF
TGTGCCAGCAGCTTACAGGGGGGATTAGATACGCAGTATTTT
>many|TRBV7-6|NA|TRBJ2-7
CASSAPNAGTTYEQYF
TGTGCCAGCAGCGCCCCAAACGCCGGGACAACCTACGAGCAGTACTTC
>many|TRBV29-1|TRBD2|TRBJ2-1
CSALAGVSYNEQFF
TGCAGCGCCTTAGCGGGAGTATCCTACAATGAGCAGTTCTTC
>many|TRBV27|TRBD2|TRBJ2-7
CASRTARTSGKFYEQYF
TGTGCCAGCAGAACTGCCCGGACTAGCGGGAAGTTCTACGAGCAGTACTTC
>few|TRBV4-1|NA|TRBJ1-2
CASSQGGGVWGYTF
TGCGCCAGCAGCCAAGGAGGGGGTGTCTGGGGCTACACCTTC
>NA|TRBV20-1|TRBD1|TRBJ2-7
CSADRTGGFYEQYF
TGCAGTGCTGACCGGACAGGGGGCTTCTACGAGCAGTACTTC
>many|TRBV15|TRBD1|TRBJ2-7
CATSRGTGDEQYF
TGTGCCACCAGCAGAGGGACAGGGGACGAGCAGTACTTC
>NA|TRBV9|TRBD2|TRBJ2-1
CASSPSGLAGANEQFF
TGTGCCAGCAGCCCCTCGGGGCTAGCGGGAGCTAATGAGCAGTTCTTC
>many|TRBV2|TRBD2|TRBJ2-6
CASRGGTAGGANVLTF
TGTGCCAGCAGGGGGGGGACTGCTGGTGGGGCCAACGTCCTGACTTTC
>many|TRBV24-1|TRBD2|TRBJ2-1
CATSDYLAGNDNEQFF
TGTGCCACCAGTGATTACCTAGCGGGAAACGACAATGAGCAGTTCTTC
>many|TRBV2|NA|TRBJ1-5
CASSDGRGSNQPQHF
TGTGCCAGCAGTGATGGGAGGGGTAGCAATCAGCCCCAGCATTTT
>NA|TRBV18|NA|TRBJ2-1
CASSPAIAAYGNEQFF
TGTGCCAGCTCACCGGCGATAGCGGCCTATGGAAATGAGCAGTTCTTC
>many|TRBV27|NA|TRBJ1-2
CASSLSRVNYGYTF
TGTGCCAGCAGTTTATCCAGGGTAAACTATGGCTACACCTTC
>NA|TRBV6-2/TRBV6-3|NA|TRBJ2-7
CASSVVGLAPYEQYF
TGTGCCAGCAGCGTAGTGGGGCTAGCGCCCTACGAGCAGTACTTC
>many|TRBV7-2|NA|TRBJ1-1
CASSSREGGAFF
TGTGCCAGCAGCTCGAGAGAGGGAGGAGCTTTCTTT
>NA|TRBV2|NA|TRBJ2-5
CASSDRRAEETQYF
TGTGCCAGCAGTGATAGGAGGGCAGAAGAGACCCAGTACTTC
>many|TRBV28|TRBD1|TRBJ2-2
CASRPGTGRFDTGELFF
TGTGCCAGCAGACCCGGGACAGGGCGATTCGACACCGGGGAGCTGTTTTTT
>few|TRBV7-2|NA|TRBJ2-7
CASSSFGYEQYF
TGTGCCAGCAGCTCGTTCGGATACGAGCAGTACTTC
>many|TRBV28|TRBD1|TRBJ1-2
CASSLGAGQGIGGYTF
TGTGCCAGCAGTTTAGGAGCGGGACAGGGGATCGGTGGCTACACCTTC
>many|TRBV7-7|TRBD1|TRBJ2-7
CASSPGTGRYEQYF
TGTGCTAGCAGCCCCGGGACAGGGAGATACGAGCAGTACTTC